This T cell receptor (beta chain) appears in the sequencing data of a study of blood T cells in healthy people across ages. Whole-study results and caveats: CMV status of donors was not determined, possibly confounding expanded clonotype changes. Significant beta diversity loss was already apparent by age 40, declining roughly linearly.

In germline, CDR1 is LGHNA, CDR2 YSLEER. The CDR3 length is 15 residues. V gave up 0 bases and J gave up 3 bases, with 12 bases separating them. For the second PCR, which ran for roughly 7 to 11 cycles, a sample-barcoded 5' primer and a J-beta primer mix were used. TCRdb redid the calling of the 5' RACE reads with MiXCR, one entry per CDR3 protein. The data contain approximately 2,000,000 distinct CDR3 sequences, 39% of them singletons. A remark on this clonotype: Its specificity is unknown.

Each sample used at least 7 million PBMCs. This TCR derives from a human donor in good health. This rearrangement joins TRBV4-3 to TRBJ2-7; perhaps TRBD2 as D (7 bases). The material sequenced was blood. The CDR3 protein is CASSQEQGGIYEQYF. In DNA form, the CDR3 reads TGCGCCAGCAGCCAAGAACAGGGAGGGATCTACGAGCAGTACTTC.